This T cell receptor beta chain came from a study of cytomegalovirus exposure and HLA in healthy donors. CDR3 length: 12 residues. Trimming took 2 bases from V and 7 from J, leaving 7 bases between them. Germline V gene lookup returns CDR1 SGHNT and CDR2 YYREEE (reference sequence). TCRdb's table, derived via immunoSEQ multiplex PCR, lists solely in-frame clones and lacks some. This sample has some 250,000 clones; about 90% occur once, and the top ten carry 0.35% to 0.45%. This TCR was recovered from a woman aged 18-29 years in good health and CMV-seronegative. The sequencing sample was made of PBMCs. The rearrangement joins TRBV5-4 to TRBJ2-1, with unresolved D. The CDR3 DNA reads TGTGCCAGCAGCTTCCTACTAAATGAGCAGTTCTTC. Protein sequence: CASSFLLNEQFF.